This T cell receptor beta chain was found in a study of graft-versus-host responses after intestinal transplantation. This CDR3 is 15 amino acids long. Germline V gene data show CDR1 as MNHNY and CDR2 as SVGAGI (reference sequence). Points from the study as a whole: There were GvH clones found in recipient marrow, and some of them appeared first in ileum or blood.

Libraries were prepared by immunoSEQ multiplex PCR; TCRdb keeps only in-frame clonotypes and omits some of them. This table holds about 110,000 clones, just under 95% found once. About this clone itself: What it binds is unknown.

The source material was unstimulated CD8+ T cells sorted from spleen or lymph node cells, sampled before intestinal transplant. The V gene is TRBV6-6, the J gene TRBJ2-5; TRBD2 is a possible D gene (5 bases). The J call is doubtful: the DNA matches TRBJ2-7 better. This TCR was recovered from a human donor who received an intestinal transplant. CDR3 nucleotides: TGTGCCAGCAGTTACCCGACTGGGAGCTCCTACGAGCAGTACTTC. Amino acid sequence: CASSYPTGSSYEQYF.